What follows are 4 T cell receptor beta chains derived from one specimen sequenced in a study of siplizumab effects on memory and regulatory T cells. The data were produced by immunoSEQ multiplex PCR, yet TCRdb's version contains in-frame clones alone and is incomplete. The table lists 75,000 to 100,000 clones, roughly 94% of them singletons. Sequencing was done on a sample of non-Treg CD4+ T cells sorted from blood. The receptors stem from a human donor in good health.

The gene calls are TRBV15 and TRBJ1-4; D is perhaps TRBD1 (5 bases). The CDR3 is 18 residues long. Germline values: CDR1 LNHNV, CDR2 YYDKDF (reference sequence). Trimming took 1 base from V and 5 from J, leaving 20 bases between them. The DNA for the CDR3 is TGTGCCACCAGCAGAGGTCGGGTGGGGCTGTCTAGAAATGAAAAACTGTTTTTT. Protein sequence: CATSRGRVGLSRNEKLFF.

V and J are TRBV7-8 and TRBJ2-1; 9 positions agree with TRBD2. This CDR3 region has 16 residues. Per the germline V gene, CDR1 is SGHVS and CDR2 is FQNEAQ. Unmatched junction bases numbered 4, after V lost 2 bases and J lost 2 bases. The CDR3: CASSLLAGLAYNEQFF. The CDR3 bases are TGTGCCAGCAGCTTACTAGCGGGACTCGCCTACAATGAGCAGTTCTTC.

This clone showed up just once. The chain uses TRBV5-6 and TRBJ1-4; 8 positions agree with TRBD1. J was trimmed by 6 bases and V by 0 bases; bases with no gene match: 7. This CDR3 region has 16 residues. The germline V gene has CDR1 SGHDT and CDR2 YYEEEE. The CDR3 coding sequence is TGTGCCAGCAGCTTGGTCGGTGTGACAGGGGATGAAAAACTGTTTTTT. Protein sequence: CASSLVGVTGDEKLFF.

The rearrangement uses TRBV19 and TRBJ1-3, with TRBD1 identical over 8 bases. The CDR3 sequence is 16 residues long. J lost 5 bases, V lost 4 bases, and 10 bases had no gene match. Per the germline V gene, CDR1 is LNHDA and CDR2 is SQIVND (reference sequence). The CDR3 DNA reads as TGTGCCAGTAGTACTCCCGGGACAGGAAAACGAAACACCATATATTTT. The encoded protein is CASSTPGTGKRNTIYF.